This TCR beta chain appears in the sequencing data of a study of T cell changes during pregnancy in multiple sclerosis (dated by TCRdb to about 2019). About the study as a whole: In women with multiple sclerosis, the researchers looked at how the T cell repertoire shifted as pregnancy progressed.

As to this clone: It has no known antigen specificity. Base quality data are lacking; no much larger clone is found one base away.

The protocol used for the library was the immunoSEQ multiplex PCR assay. As stored in TCRdb, this immuneACCESS dataset retains in-frame rearrangements with V and J assigned. A fraction of the clones does not appear; measured against another copy, unresolved V genes explain less than half of the discrepancy, and the remainder lacks a known reason. The sample yields 50,000 to 65,000 clones; approximately 90% were counted once. Under 2.5% of the sample comes from the top ten. From cysteine to phenylalanine, the CDR3 is 14 amino acids long. The retained sequence is limited to the CDR3, 42 bases, with the frame set at the first base. Taken from the germline V gene, the CDR1 and CDR2 loops are MDHEN and SYDVKM. V is clipped by 7 bases and J by 0 bases, and the sequence between their germline boundaries is 10 bases long.

Sequences were derived from peripheral blood, sampled in the first trimester of pregnancy. The chain is encoded by TRBV28 joined to TRBJ1-3; the D gene remains uncertain. The sequence came from a female donor in good health, enrolled as a control in a pregnancy study. CDR3 loop: CASKAEYSGNTIYF. DNA sequence: TGTGCCAGCAAGGCGGAGTACTCTGGAAACACCATATATTTT. The entire variable domain, with the stretches around the CDR3 drawn from the reference TRBV28 and TRBJ1-3 proteins, is DVKVTQSSRYLVKRTGEKVFLECVQDMDHENMFWYRQDPGLGLRLIYFSYDVKMKEKGDIPEGYSVSREKKERFSLILESASTNQTSMYLCASKAEYSGNTIYFGEGSWLTVV.